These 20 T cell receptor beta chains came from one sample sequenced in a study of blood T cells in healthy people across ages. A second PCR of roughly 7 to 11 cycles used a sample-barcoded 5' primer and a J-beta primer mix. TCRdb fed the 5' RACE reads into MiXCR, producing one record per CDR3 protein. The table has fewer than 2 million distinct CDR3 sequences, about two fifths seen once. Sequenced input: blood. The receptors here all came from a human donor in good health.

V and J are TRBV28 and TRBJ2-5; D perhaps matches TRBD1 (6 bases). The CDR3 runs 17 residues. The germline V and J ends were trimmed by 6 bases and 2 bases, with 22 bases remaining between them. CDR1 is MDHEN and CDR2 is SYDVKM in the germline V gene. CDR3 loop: CASRQGFGGYPQETQYF. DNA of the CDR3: TGTGCCAGCAGACAGGGTTTTGGGGGTTATCCTCAAGAGACCCAGTACTTC.

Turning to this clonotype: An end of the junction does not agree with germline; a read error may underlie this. In nucleotides, the CDR3 is TGTACCAGCAGCCAACTTTCGGGGACAGACTATGGCTACACCTTC. Residues: CTSSQLSGTDYGYTF. The V call is TRBV3-1, the J call TRBJ1-2, with 7 bases identical to TRBD1. The CDR3 consists of 15 residues. Germline V gene sequence: CDR1 LGHDT, CDR2 YNNKEL (reference sequence).

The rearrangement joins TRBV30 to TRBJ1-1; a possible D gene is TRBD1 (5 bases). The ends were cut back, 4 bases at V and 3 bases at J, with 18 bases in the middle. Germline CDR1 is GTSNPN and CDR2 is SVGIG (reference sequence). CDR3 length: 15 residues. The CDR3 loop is CAWTAPSTGYTEAFF. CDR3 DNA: TGTGCCTGGACCGCCCCGTCCACAGGCTACACTGAAGCTTTCTTT.

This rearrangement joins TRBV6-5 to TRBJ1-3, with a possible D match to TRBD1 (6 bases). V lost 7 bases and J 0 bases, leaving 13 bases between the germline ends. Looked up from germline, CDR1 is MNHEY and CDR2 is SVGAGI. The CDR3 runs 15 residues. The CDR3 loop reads CASTFLTGSGNTIYF. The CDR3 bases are TGTGCCAGCACCTTCCTGACAGGCTCTGGAAACACCATATATTTT.

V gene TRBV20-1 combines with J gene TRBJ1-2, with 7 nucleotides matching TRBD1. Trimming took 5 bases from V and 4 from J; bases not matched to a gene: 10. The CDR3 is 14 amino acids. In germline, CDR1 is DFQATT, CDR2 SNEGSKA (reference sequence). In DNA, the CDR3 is TGCAGTGCTTCCCGGGACAGAGGTTCCTATGGCTACACCTTC. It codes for CSASRDRGSYGYTF.

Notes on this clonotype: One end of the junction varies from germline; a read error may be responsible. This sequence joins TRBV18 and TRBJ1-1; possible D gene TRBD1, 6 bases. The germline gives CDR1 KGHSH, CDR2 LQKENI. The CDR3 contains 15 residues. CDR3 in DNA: TGTGCCAGCCCACCAACCGGGACACTGAACACTGAAGCTTTCTTT. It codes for CASPPTGTLNTEAFF.

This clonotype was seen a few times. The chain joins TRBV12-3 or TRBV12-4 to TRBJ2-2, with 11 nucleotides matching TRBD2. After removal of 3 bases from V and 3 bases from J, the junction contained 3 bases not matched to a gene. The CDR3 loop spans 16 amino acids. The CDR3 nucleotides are TGTGCCAGCAGTTTTACTAGCGGGGGTCACACCGGGGAGCTGTTTTTT. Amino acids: CASSFTSGGHTGELFF.

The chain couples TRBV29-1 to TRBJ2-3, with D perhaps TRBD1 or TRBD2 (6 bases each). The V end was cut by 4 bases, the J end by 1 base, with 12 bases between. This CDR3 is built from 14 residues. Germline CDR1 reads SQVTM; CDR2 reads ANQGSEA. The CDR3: CSVGERGGTDTQYF. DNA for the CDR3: TGCAGCGTTGGAGAGAGGGGGGGCACAGATACGCAGTATTTT.

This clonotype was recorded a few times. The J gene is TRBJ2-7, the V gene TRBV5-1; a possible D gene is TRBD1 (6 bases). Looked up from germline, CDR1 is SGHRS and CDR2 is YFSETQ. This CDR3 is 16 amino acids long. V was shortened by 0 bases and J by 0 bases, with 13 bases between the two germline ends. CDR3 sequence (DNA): TGCGCCAGCAGCTTGGATGGGACACCGAGCTCCTACGAGCAGTACTTC. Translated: CASSLDGTPSSYEQYF.

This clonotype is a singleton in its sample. CDR3 nucleotide sequence: TGTGCCAGCAGCGGCGGACAGGGATCGAGCTATGGCTACACCTTC. This translates into CASSGGQGSSYGYTF. This chain connects TRBV7-2 to TRBJ1-2, with 8 positions matching TRBD1. The V segment lost 5 bases and the J segment 4 bases; nucleotides outside the gene matches: 9. CDR1 is SGHTA, CDR2 FQGNSA, per germline. This CDR3 has 15 amino acids. The whole variable domain, filled in from reference TRBV7-2 and TRBJ1-2, reads GAGVSQSPSNKVTEKGKDVELRCDPISGHTALYWYRQSLGQGLEFLIYFQGNSAPDKSGLPSDRFSAERTGGSVSTLTIQRTQQEDSAVYLCASSGGQGSSYGYTFGSGTRLTVV.

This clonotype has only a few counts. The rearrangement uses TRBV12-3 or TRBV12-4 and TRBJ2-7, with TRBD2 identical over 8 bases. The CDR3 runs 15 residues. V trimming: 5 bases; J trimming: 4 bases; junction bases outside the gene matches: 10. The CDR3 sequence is CASSTRSSGGYEQYF. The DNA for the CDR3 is TGTGCCAGCAGTACGAGATCCAGCGGGGGTTACGAGCAGTACTTC.

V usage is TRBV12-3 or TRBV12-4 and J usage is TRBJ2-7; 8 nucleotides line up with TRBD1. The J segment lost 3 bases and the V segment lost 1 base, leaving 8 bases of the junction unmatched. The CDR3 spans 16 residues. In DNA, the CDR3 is TGTGCCAGCAGTTTAGTCGGACAGGGAACGATCTACGAGCAGTACTTC. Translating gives CASSLVGQGTIYEQYF.

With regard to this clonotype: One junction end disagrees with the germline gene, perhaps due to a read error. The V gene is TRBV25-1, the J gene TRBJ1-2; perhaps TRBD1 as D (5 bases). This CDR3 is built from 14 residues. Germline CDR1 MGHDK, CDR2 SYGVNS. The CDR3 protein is CASRNSQGPYDYTF. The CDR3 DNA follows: TGTGCCAGCAGGAACTCGCAGGGACCCTATGACTACACCTTC.

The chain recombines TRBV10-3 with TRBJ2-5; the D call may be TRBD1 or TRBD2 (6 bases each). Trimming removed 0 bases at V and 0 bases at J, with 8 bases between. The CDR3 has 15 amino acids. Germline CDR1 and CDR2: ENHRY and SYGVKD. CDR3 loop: CAISESRGDQETQYF. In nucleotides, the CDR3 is TGTGCCATCAGTGAGTCGAGGGGGGACCAAGAGACCCAGTACTTC.

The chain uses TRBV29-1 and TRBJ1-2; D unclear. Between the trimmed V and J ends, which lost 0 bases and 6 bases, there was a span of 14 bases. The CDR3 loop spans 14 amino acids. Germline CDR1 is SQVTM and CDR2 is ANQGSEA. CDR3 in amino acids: CSVEDRRFVDGYTF. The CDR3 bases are TGCAGCGTTGAAGATCGTAGGTTCGTGGATGGCTACACCTTC.

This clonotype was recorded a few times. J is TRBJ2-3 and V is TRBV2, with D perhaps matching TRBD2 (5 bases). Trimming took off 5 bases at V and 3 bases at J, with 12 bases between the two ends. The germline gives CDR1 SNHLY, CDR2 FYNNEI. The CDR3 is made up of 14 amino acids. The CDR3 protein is CASSRRGITDTQYF. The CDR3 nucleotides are TGTGCCAGCAGTCGTCGGGGAATTACAGATACGCAGTATTTT.

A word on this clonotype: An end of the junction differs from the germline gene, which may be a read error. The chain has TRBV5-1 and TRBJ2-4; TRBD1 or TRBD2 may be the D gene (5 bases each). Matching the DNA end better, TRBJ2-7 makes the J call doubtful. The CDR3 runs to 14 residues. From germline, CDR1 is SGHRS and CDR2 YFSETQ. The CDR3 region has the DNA TGCGCCGGCAGCTTGGATCGGGGACCCTACGAGCAGTACTTC. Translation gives CAGSLDRGPYEQYF.

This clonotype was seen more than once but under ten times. Here the CDR3 DNA reads TGTGCCAGCAGCTTAGCACGTGCGCCTGACTATGGCTACACCTTC. This encodes CASSLARAPDYGYTF. This chain uses TRBV7-9 with TRBJ1-2; D remains unclear. The V gene lost 0 bases and the J gene lost 3 bases, with 11 bases spanning the gap. CDR1 SEHNR and CDR2 FQNEAQ come from the germline V gene (reference sequence). The CDR3 consists of 15 residues.

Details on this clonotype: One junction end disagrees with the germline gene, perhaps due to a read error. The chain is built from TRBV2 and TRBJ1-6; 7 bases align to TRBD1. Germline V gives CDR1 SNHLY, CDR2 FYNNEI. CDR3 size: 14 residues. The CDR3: CTSSGQGVGSPLHF. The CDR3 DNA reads TGTACCAGCAGTGGGCAGGGGGTCGGTTCACCCCTCCACTTT.

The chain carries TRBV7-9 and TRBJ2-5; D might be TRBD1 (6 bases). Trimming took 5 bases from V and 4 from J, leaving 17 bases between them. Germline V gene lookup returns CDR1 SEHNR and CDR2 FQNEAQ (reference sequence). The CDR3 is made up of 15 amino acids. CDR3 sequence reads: CASSNIQGSRETQYF. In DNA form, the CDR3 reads TGTGCCAGCAGCAACATACAGGGATCCCGAGAGACCCAGTACTTC.